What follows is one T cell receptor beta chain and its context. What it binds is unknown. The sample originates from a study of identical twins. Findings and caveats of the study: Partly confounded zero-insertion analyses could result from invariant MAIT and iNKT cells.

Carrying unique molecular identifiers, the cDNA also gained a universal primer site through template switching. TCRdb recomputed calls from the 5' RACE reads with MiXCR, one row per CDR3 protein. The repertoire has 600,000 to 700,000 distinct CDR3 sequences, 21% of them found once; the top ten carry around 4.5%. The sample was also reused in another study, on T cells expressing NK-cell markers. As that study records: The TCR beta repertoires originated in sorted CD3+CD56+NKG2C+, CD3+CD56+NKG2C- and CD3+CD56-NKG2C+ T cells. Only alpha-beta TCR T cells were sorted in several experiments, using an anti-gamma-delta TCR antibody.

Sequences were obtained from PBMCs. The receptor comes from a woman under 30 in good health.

CDR3 in amino acids: CSASSGQYYEQYF. In DNA form, the CDR3 reads TGCAGTGCTAGCAGCGGCCAGTACTACGAGCAGTACTTC. The rearrangement links TRBV20-1 to TRBJ2-7, with D tentatively TRBD2 (5 bases). The CDR3 covers 13 residues. Trimming stripped 3 bases from V and 3 bases from J, with 12 bases between. Germline CDR1 is DFQATT and CDR2 is SNEGSKA (reference sequence).